The TCR beta chain under discussion was sequenced for a study of blood T cell repertoires in COVID-19. On the study more broadly: The United States, Italy and Spain were the sources of the acute and convalescent COVID-19 samples. In each case, the material was cDNA or gDNA derived from T cells, B-cell-depleted T cells, or PBMCs.

TCRdb keeps only in-frame clones here, not all; method: immunoSEQ multiplex PCR. The sample records about 130,000 clones, approximately 85% being singletons. Germline lookup yields CDR1 SGHRS and CDR2 YFSETQ. Trimming cost V 4 bases and J 5 bases; bases outside gene matches: 6. This CDR3 spans 14 amino acids. This chain uses TRBV5-1 with TRBJ2-5; TRBD2 matches at 9 bases. This TCR was sampled from an elderly man with active or convalescent COVID-19. Sequencing was performed on peripheral blood. CDR3 region: CASSRSSGVETQYF. The DNA of the CDR3 is TGCGCCAGCAGCAGGTCTAGCGGGGTGGAGACCCAGTACTTC.